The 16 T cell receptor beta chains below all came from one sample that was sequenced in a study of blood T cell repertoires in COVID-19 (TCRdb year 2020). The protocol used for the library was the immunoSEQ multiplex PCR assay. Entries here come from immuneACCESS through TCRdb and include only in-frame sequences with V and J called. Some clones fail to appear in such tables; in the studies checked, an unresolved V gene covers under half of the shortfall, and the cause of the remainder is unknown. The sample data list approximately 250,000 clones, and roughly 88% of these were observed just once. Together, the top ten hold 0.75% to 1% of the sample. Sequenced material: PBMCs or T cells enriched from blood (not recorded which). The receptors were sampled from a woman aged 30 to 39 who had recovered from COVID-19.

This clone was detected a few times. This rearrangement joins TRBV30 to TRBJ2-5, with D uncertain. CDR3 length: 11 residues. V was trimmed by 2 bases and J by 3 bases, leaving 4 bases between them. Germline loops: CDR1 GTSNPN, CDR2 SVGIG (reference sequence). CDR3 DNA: TGTGCCTGGAGTAACAAAGAGACCCAGTACTTC. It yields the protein CAWSNKETQYF.

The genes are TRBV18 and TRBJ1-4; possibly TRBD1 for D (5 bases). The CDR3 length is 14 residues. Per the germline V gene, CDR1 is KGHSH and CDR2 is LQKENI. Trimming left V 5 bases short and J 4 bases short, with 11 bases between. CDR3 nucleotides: TGTGCCAGCTCAGATGACAGCTTTAATGAAAAACTGTTTTTT. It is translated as CASSDDSFNEKLFF.

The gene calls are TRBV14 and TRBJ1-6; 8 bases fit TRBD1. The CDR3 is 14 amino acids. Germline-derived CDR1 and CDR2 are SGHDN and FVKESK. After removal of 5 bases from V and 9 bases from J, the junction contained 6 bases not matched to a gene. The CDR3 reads CASSTDRVSSPLHF. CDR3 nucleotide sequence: TGTGCCAGCAGCACGGACAGGGTCAGTTCACCCCTCCACTTT.

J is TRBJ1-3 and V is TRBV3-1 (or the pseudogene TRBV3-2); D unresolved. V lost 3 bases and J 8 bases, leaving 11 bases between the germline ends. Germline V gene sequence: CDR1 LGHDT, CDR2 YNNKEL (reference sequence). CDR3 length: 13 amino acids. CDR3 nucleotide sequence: TGTGCCAGCAGCCACGCAGGCGGGGACACCATATATTTT. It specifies CASSHAGGDTIYF.

The CDR3 loop is CAISDGTTGNYGYTF. As DNA, the CDR3 is TGTGCCATCAGTGACGGTACGACAGGGAACTATGGCTACACCTTC. The rearrangement uses TRBV10-3 and TRBJ1-2; 7 nucleotides line up with TRBD1. Germline trimming cut 3 bases from V and 2 bases from J; bases unmatched to any gene: 6. The CDR3 contains 15 residues. Germline CDR1 ENHRY, CDR2 SYGVKD.

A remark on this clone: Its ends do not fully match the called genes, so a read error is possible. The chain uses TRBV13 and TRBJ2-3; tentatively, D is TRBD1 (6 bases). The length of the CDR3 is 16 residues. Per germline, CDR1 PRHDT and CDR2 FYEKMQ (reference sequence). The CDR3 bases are TGTGCCAGCAGCATAGGATGGACAGATAGCACAGATACGCAGTATTTT. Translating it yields CASSIGWTDSTDTQYF.

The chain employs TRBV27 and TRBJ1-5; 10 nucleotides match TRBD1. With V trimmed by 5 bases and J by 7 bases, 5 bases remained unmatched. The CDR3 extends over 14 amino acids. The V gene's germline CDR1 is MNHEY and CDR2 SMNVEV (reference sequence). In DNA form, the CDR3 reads TGTGCCAGCAGTGTGGGGACAGGGGTCCAGCCCCAGCATTTT. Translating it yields CASSVGTGVQPQHF.

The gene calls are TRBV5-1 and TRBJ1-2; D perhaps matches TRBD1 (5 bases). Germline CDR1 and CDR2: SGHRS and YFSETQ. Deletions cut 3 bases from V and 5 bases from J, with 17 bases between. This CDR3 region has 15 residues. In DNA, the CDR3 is TGCGCCAGCAGCTCAACACAGGAGTTACCTTATGGCTACACCTTC. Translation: CASSSTQELPYGYTF. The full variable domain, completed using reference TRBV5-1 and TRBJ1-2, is KAGVTQTPRYLIKTRGQQVTLSCSPISGHRSVSWYQQTPGQGLQFLFEYFSETQRNKGNFPGRFSGRQFSNSRSEMNVSTLELGDSALYLCASSSTQELPYGYTFGSGTRLTVV.

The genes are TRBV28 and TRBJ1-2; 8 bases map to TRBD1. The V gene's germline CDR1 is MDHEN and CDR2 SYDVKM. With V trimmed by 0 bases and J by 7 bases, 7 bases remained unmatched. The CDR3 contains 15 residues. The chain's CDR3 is CASSLWLGQGGGYTF. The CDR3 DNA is TGTGCCAGCAGTTTATGGCTCGGACAGGGAGGTGGCTACACCTTC.

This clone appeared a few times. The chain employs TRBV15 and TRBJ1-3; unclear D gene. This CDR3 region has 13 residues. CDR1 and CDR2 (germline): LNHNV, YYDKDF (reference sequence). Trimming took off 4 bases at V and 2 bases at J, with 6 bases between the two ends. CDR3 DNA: TGTGCCACCAGCACTAATACTGGAAACACCATATATTTT. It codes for CATSTNTGNTIYF.

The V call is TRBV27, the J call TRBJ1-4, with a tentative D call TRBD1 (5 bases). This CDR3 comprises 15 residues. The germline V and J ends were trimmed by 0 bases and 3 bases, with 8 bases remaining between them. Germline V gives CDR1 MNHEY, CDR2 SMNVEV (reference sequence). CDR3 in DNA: TGTGCCAGCAGTTTATCCGCGGGGGCTAATGAAAAACTGTTTTTT. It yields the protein CASSLSAGANEKLFF.

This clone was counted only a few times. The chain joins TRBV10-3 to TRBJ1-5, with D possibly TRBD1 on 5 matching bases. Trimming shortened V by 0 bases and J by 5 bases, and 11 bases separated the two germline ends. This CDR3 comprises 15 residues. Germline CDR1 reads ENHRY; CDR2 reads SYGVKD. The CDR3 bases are TGTGCCATCAGTGAGTCAGGCGGCAGGGATCAGCCCCAGCATTTT. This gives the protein CAISESGGRDQPQHF.

For the CDR3, the DNA is TGTGCCAGCAGCAGGGCGCAGGGTAATTCACCCCTCCACTTT. Amino acid sequence: CASSRAQGNSPLHF. This chain connects TRBV11-3 to TRBJ1-6; D is possibly TRBD1 (5 bases). Germline CDR1 is SGHNT and CDR2 is YENEEA. CDR3 length equals 14 residues. Trimming cost V 5 bases and J 6 bases, with 11 bases left between them.

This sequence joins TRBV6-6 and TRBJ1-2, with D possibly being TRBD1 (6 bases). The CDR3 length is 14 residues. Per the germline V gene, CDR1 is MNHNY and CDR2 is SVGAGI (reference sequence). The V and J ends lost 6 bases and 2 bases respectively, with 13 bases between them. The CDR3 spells CASRQGGRNYGYTF. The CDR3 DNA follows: TGTGCCAGCAGACAGGGCGGCCGGAACTATGGCTACACCTTC.

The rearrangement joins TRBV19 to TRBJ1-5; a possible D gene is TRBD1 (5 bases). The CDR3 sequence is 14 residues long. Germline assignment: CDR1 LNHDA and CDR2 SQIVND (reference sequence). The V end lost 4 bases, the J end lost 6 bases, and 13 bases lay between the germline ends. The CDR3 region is CASSTTGGFQPQHF. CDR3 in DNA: TGTGCCAGTAGTACCACGGGGGGGTTTCAGCCCCAGCATTTT.

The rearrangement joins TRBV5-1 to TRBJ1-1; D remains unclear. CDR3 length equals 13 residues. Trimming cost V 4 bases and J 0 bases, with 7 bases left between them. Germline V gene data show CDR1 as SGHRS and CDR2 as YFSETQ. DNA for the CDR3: TGCGCCAGCAGCCTAAGAATGAACACTGAAGCTTTCTTT. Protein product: CASSLRMNTEAFF.